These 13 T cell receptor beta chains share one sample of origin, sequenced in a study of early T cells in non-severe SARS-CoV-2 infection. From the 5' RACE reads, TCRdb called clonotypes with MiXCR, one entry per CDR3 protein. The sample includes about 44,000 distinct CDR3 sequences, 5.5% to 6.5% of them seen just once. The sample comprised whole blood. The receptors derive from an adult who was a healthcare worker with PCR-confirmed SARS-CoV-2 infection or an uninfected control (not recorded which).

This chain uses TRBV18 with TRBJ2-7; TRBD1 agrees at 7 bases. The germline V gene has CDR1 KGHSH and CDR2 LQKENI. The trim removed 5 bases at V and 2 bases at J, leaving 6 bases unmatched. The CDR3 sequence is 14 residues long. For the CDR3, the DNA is TGTGCCAGCTCAGCCGGGACAGAACCCTACGAGCAGTACTTC. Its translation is CASSAGTEPYEQYF.

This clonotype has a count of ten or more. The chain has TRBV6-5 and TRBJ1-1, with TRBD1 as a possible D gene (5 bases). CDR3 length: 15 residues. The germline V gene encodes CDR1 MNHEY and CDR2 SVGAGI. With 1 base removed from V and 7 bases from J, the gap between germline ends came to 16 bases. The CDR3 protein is CASSYFASRTGEAFF. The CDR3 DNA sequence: TGTGCCAGCAGTTACTTTGCCAGCAGAACAGGTGAAGCTTTCTTT.

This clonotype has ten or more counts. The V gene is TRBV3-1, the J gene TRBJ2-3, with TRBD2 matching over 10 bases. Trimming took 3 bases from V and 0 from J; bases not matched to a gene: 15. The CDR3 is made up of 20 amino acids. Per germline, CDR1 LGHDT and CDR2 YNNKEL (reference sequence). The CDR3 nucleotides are TGTGCCAGCAGCCAGGACCTCCCCGGGACTAGCGCACGTAGCACAGATACGCAGTATTTT. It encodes CASSQDLPGTSARSTDTQYF.

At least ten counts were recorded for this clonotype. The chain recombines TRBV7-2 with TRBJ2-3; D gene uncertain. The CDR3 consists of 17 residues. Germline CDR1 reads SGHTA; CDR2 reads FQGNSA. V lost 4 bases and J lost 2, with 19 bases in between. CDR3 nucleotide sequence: TGTGCCAGCAGCTCCTGGACCATTGGAGTGGACACAGATACGCAGTATTTT. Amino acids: CASSSWTIGVDTDTQYF.

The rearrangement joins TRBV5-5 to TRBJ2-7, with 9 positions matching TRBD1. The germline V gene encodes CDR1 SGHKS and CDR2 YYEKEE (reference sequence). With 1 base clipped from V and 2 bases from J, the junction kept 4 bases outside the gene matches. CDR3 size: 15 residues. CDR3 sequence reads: CASSLIGQGPYEQYF. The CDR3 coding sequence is TGTGCCAGCAGCTTGATCGGACAGGGGCCCTACGAGCAGTACTTC.

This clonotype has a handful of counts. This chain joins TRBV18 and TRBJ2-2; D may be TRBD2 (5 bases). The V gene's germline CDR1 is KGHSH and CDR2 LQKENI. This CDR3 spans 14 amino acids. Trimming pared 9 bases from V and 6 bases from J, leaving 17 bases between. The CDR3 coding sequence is TGTGCCAGTTCGTCGAAGGAGGTTCCCGGGGAGCTGTTTTTT. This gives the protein CASSSKEVPGELFF.

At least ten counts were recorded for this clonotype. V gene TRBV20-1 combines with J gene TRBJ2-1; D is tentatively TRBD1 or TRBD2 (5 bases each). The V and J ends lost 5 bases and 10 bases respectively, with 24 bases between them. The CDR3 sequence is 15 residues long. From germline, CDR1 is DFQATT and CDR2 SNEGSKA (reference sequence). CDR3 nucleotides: TGCAGTGCTCGGGACGAGACAGCCCGCATGGAGGAGCAGTTCTTC. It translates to CSARDETARMEEQFF.

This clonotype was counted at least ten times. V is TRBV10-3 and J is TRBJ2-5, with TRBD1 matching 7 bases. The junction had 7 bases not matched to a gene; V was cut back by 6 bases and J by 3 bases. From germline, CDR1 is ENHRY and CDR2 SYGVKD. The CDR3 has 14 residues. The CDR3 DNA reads TGTGCCATCAGCCCCGGGACAGCCAAAGAGACCCAGTACTTC. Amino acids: CAISPGTAKETQYF.

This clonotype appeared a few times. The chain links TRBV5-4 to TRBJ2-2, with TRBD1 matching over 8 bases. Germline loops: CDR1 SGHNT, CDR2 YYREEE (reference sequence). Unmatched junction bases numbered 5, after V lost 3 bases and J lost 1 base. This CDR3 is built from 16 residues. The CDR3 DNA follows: TGTGCCAGCAGCTCCCAGGGGGCACTGAACACCGGGGAGCTGTTTTTT. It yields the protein CASSSQGALNTGELFF. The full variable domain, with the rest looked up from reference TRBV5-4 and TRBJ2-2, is ETGVTQSPTHLIKTRGQQVTLRCSSQSGHNTVSWYQQALGQGPQFIFQYYREEENGRGNFPPRFSGLQFPNYSSELNVNALELDDSALYLCASSSQGALNTGELFFGEGSRLTVL.

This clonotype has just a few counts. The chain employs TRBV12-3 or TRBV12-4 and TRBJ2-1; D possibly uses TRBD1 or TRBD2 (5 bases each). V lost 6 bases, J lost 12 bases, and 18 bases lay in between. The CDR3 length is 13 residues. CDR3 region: CASSRGLRGAQFF. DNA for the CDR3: TGTGCCAGCAGCCGGGGCTTAAGAGGTGCGCAGTTCTTC.

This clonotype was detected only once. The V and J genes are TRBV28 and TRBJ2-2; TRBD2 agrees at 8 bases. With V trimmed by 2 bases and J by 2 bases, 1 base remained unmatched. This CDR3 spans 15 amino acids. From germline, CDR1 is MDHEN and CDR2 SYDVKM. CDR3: CASSLGLANTGELFF. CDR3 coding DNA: TGTGCCAGCAGTTTAGGACTAGCCAACACCGGGGAGCTGTTTTTT. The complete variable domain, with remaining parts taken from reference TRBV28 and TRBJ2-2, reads DVKVTQSSRYLVKRTGEKVFLECVQDMDHENMFWYRQDPGLGLRLIYFSYDVKMKEKGDIPEGYSVSREKKERFSLILESASTNQTSMYLCASSLGLANTGELFFGEGSRLTVL.

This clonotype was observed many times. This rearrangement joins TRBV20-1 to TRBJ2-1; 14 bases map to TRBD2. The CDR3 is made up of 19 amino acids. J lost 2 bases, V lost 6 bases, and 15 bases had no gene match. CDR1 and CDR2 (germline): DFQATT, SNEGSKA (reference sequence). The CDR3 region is CSARSPGTSGGFTYNEQFF. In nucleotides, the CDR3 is TGCAGTGCAAGAAGCCCTGGGACTAGCGGGGGCTTTACCTACAATGAGCAGTTCTTC.

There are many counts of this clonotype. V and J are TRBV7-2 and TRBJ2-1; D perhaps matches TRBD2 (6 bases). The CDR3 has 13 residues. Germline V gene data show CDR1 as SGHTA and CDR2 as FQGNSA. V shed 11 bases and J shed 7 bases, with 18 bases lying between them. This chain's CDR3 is CASRRVGENEQFF. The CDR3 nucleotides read TGTGCCTCGAGGAGGGTGGGGGAGAATGAGCAGTTCTTC.